This T cell receptor beta chain was identified during a study of blood T cell repertoires in COVID-19 (dated by TCRdb to 2019 to 2021). Background for the entire study: Samples covering the acute and convalescent phases of COVID-19 were provided by collaborators in the United States, Italy and Spain. A freely available public database, intended as a resource for researchers studying the immune response to SARS-CoV-2, is where the repertoires were released. A de-identified subject ID, COVID-19 status, age in years and sex were almost always included in the sample metadata. HLA class I and class II types, where available, came from metadata supplied by the sample provider rather than from assay-based typing. Deeply sampled blood TCRbeta repertoires from subjects exposed to, actively infected with, or recovered from COVID-19 were included in the dataset. The prospective study material was composed of cDNA or gDNA derived from T cells, B-cell-depleted T cells, or PBMCs. Samples were obtained from the ongoing ImmuneRACE study (first 160 participants) and from roughly 1,300 subjects provided by 6 global collaborators.

At one collaborating source in Seattle, patients were enrolled during active infection and were followed longitudinally through the course of disease. Each collaborating institution followed its own protocols to collect whole blood in K2EDTA tubes. Collaborator samples were shipped for TCRbeta analysis as frozen whole blood, isolated PBMCs, or DNA extracted from either sample type. Inclusive of the bounding cysteine and phenylalanine, the CDR3 is 12 residues long. Kept here is only the CDR3 DNA, which spans 36 bases and is read in frame from base 1. CDR1 is given as LNHDA and CDR2 as SQIVND, both from the germline V gene (reference sequence). V is cut by 7 bases and J by 3 bases, and the space between the germline ends is 7 bases. With regard to this clone: Its binding antigen is unknown. Base qualities are not provided; no much larger clone lies one nucleotide away.

The immunoSEQ Assay, a bias-controlled multiplex PCR, was used to amplify TCRbeta CDR3 regions from genomic DNA. Per the authors' processing: The number of nucleated cells in each sample was estimated by amplification of reference gene primers within the assay. To quantify the absolute abundance of each unique TCRbeta CDR3 rearrangement, sequence reads were collapsed and filtered. Productive Simpson clonality was computed per sample as the square root of Simpson's diversity index over productive rearrangements. As stored in TCRdb, this immuneACCESS dataset retains in-frame rearrangements with V and J assigned. A fraction of the clones does not appear; measured against another copy, unresolved V genes explain less than half of the discrepancy, and the remainder lacks a known reason. V, J and clone size reflect that table, while D and trimming were determined from the DNA. Present in this sample are approximately 150,000 clones, around four fifths of which were seen just once. Together, the top ten hold over 7% of the sample.

General study outcomes and caveats: Clinical and demographic metadata were provided uncurated, with the amount varying by source and participant.

The TCR sequence derives from a woman aged 80 or over with COVID-19, enrolled during active disease. The chain joins TRBV19 to TRBJ1-5; the D gene assignment is ambiguous. The specimen was peripheral blood. The DNA sequence reads TGTGCCAGTACGGAGAACAATCAGCCCCAGCATTTT. This sequence encodes CASTENNQPQHF. Where the CDR3 stops, the reference TRBV19 and TRBJ1-5 genes take over; the full variable domain is DGGITQSPKYLFRKEGQNVTLSCEQNLNHDAMYWYRQDPGQGLRLIYYSQIVNDFQKGDIAEGYSVSREKKESFPLTVTSAQKNPTAFYLCASTENNQPQHFGDGTRLSIL.